This T cell receptor beta chain was sequenced during a study of shared clonotypes between healthy human individuals. The overall study: Donors were two women and a few men aged 18 to 49.

Study observations and caveats: Blood was the only sampled material, and tissue repertoires likely differ.

Turning to this clone: What it recognizes is unknown.

PCR replicates from unsorted PBMC used about 300 ng DNA, and this amount was some 31,000 T cell genomes. Unsorted PBMC DNA sequencing spanned ten immunoSEQ deep assay plates. Data came from immunoSEQ multiplex PCR; TCRdb stores just in-frame clones and leaves some out. The data show fewer than 650,000 clones, 70% to 80% seen once. The sample consisted of PBMCs. This TCR was recovered from a woman aged 35 to 49 in good health. Some clones in this sample may be carry-over from other donors' samples.

The CDR3 DNA sequence: TGTGCCAGCTCACCCTCGGGAGTGGCAGTCTCTGGAAACACCATATATTTT. It specifies CASSPSGVAVSGNTIYF. The V gene is TRBV18, the J gene TRBJ1-3; D is undetermined. Germline values: CDR1 KGHSH, CDR2 LQKENI. V dropped 3 bases and J dropped 0 bases, with 15 bases sitting between them. The CDR3 is 17 residues long.